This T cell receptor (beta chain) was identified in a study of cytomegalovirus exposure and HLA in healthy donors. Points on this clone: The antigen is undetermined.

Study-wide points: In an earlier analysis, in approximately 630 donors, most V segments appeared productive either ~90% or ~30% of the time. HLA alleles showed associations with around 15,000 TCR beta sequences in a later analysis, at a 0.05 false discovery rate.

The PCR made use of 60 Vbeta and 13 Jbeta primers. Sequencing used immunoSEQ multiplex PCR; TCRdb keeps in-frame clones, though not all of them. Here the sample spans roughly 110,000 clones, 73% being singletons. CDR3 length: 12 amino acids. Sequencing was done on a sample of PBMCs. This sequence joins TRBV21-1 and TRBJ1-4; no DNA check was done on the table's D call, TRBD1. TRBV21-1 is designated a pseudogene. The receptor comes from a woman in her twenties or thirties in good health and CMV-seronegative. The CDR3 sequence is CALPKQNEKLFF. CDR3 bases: TGTGCCCTTCCGAAACAGAATGAAAAACTGTTTTTT.